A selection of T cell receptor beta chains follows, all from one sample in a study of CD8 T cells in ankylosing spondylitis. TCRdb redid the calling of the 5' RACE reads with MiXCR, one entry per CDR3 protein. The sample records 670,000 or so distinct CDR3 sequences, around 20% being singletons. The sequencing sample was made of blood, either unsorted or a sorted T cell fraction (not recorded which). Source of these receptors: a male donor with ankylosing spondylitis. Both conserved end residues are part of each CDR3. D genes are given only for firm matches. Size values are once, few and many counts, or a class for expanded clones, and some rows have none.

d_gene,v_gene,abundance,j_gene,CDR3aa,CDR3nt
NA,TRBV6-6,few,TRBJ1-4,CASSYGREKLFF,TGTGCCAGCAGTTACGGGAGGGAAAAACTGTTTTTT
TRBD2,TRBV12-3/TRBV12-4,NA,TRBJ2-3,CASSIGLAGGPLDTQYF,TGTGCCAGCAGTATCGGACTAGCGGGGGGGCCTCTCGATACGCAGTATTTT
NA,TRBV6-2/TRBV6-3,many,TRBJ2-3,CASSHGAASTDTQYF,TGTGCCAGCAGCCACGGGGCTGCTAGCACAGATACGCAGTATTTT
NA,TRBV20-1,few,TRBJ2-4,CSADRRPKNIQYF,TGCAGTGCCGATAGGCGGCCGAAAAACATTCAGTACTTC
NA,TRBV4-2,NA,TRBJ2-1,CASSPGSPFYNEQFF,TGTGCCAGCAGCCCTGGTAGTCCCTTCTACAATGAGCAGTTCTTC
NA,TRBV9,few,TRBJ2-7,CASSVGSTTYEQYF,TGTGCCAGCAGCGTAGGGAGCACCACCTACGAGCAGTACTTC
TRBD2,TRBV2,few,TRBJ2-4,CASSVFLAVAKNIQYF,TGTGCCAGCAGTGTGTTCCTAGCGGTAGCCAAAAACATTCAGTACTTC
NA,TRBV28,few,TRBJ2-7,CASSLLSPQVTPYEQYF,TGTGCCAGCAGTTTATTATCGCCCCAGGTGACGCCGTACGAGCAGTACTTC
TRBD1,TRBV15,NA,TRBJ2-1,CATSTQGQGGEQFF,TGTGCCACCAGCACCCAAGGACAGGGGGGGGAGCAGTTCTTC
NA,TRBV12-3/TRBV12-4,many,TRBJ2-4,CASSNLAKNIQYF,TGTGCCAGCAGTAATCTAGCCAAAAACATTCAGTACTTC
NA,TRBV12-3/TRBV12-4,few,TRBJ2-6,CASRGRKRFTGANVLTF,TGTGCCAGCAGGGGACGCAAAAGATTTACTGGGGCCAACGTCCTGACTTTC
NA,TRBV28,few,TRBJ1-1,CASSFVRSQGLERNTEAFF,TGTGCCAGCAGTTTCGTCAGAAGCCAGGGGCTAGAGCGTAACACTGAAGCTTTCTTT
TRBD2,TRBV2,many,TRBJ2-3,CASSEDLSGTNTQYF,TGTGCCAGCAGTGAGGATCTTAGCGGGACGAATACGCAGTATTTT
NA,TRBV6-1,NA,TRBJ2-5,CASIDGPKETQYF,TGTGCCAGCATTGACGGTCCCAAAGAGACCCAGTACTTC
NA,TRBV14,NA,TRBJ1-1,CASSPTQYTEASF,TGTGCCAGCAGCCCGACACAGTACACTGAAGCTTCCTTT
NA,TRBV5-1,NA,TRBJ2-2,CASSSKTGNAGELFF,TGCGCCAGCAGCTCCAAGACGGGTAACGCCGGGGAGCTGTTTTTT
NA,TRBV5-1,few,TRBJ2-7,CASSLLVAKNYEQYF,TGCGCCAGCAGCTTGCTGGTGGCCAAAAACTACGAGCAGTACTTC
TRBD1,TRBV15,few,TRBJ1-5,CATSSNRQGTMKPQHF,TGTGCCACCAGCAGCAATAGACAGGGGACCATGAAGCCCCAGCATTTT
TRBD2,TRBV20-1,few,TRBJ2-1,CSAHLAGGSSYNEQFF,TGCAGTGCCCACCTAGCGGGAGGCAGCTCCTACAATGAGCAGTTCTTC
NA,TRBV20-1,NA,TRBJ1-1,CSARGTLNTEAFF,TGCAGTGCTAGAGGGACACTGAACACTGAAGCTTTCTTT
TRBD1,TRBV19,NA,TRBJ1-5,CASSTPKGALNQPQHF,TGTGCCAGTAGTACACCAAAGGGGGCGCTGAATCAGCCCCAGCATTTT
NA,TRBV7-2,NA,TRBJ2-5,CASGKRGETQYF,TGTGCCAGCGGCAAGAGGGGTGAGACCCAGTACTTC
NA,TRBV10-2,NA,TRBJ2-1,CASSEWTGYNEQFF,TGCGCCAGCAGTGAGTGGACGGGATACAATGAGCAGTTCTTC
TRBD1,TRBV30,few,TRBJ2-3,CAWGTGADTQYF,TGTGCCTGGGGGACAGGAGCAGATACGCAGTATTTT
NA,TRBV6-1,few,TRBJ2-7,CASRDQVGNEQYF,TGTGCCAGCAGAGACCAGGTTGGGAACGAGCAGTACTTC
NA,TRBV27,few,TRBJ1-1,CASSLVGVEAEAFF,TGTGCCAGCAGTTTAGTCGGCGTCGAGGCTGAAGCTTTCTTT
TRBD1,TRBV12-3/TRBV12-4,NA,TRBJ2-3,CASRKPTGADTQYF,TGTGCCAGCAGGAAGCCGACAGGGGCAGATACGCAGTATTTT
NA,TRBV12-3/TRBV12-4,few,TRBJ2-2,CASSLLVDTGELFF,TGTGCCAGCAGTTTACTAGTTGACACCGGGGAGCTGTTTTTT
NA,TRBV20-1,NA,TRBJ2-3,CSAPGPVPRDTQYF,TGCAGTGCTCCGGGCCCCGTGCCGAGGGATACGCAGTATTTT
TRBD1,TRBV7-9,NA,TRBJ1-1,CASSRKPPGTGNTEAFF,TGTGCCAGCAGCCGAAAACCCCCCGGGACAGGGAACACTGAAGCTTTCTTT
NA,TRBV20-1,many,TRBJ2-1,CSATGTSSYNEQFF,TGCAGTGCCACAGGGACAAGCTCCTACAATGAGCAGTTCTTC
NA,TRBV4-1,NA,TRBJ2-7,CASSQPKKPFEQYF,TGCGCCAGCAGCCAACCTAAAAAACCCTTTGAGCAGTACTTC
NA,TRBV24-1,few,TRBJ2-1,CATSDPPRGEQFF,TGTGCCACCAGTGATCCCCCGCGTGGTGAGCAGTTCTTC
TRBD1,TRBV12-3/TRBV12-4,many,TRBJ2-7,CASSIGTGDYEQYF,TGTGCCAGCAGTATCGGGACAGGGGACTACGAGCAGTACTTC
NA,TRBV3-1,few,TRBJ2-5,CASRRTALYETQYF,TGTGCCAGCAGAAGGACAGCCCTCTATGAGACCCAGTACTTC
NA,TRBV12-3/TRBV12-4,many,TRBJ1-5,CASSPGQYSNQPQHF,TGCGCCAGCAGCCCCGGACAGTATAGCAATCAGCCCCAGCATTTT
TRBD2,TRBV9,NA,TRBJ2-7,CASSTRTSGGGYEQYF,TGTGCCAGCAGCACAAGGACTAGCGGAGGGGGTTACGAGCAGTACTTC
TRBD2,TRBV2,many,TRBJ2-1,CARHRGSGGDNEQFF,TGTGCCAGGCATCGGGGGAGCGGGGGAGACAATGAGCAGTTCTTC
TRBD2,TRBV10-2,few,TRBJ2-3,CASRTSGALWEQYF,TGCGCCAGCAGGACTAGCGGGGCCTTATGGGAGCAGTATTTT
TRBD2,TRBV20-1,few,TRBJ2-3,CSASRLAGGGDTQYF,TGCAGTGCTAGTAGGCTAGCGGGTGGAGGAGATACGCAGTATTTT
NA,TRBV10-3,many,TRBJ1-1,CAITDTENTEAFF,TGTGCCATTACCGACACCGAGAACACTGAAGCTTTCTTT
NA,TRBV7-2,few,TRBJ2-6,CASSLVEGRANVLTF,TGTGCCAGCAGCTTAGTTGAGGGGAGGGCCAACGTCCTGACTTTC
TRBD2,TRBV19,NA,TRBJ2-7,CASSMGLAGYYEQYF,TGTGCCAGTAGTATGGGCCTAGCGGGGTACTACGAGCAGTACTTC
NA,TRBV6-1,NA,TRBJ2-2,CASTPFPRTSYTGELFF,TGTGCCAGCACCCCATTCCCGAGGACTTCCTACACCGGGGAGCTGTTTTTT
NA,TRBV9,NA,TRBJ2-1,CASSESAGLGGEQFF,TGTGCCAGCAGCGAGTCAGCGGGGCTAGGGGGGGAGCAGTTCTTC
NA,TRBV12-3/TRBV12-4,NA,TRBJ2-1,CASSTLGGGDNEQFF,TGTGCCAGCAGTACATTAGGGGGTGGGGACAATGAGCAGTTCTTC
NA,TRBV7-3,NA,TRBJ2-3,CASSLTPGLSTDTQYF,TGTGCCAGCAGCTTAACGCCGGGACTTTCCACAGATACGCAGTATTTT